This T cell receptor beta chain appears in the sequencing data of a study of kidney transplant recipient with SARS-CoV-2 infection. This clonotype was seen repeatedly, ten times or more. This CDR3 comprises 14 residues. Between the trimmed V and J ends, which lost 5 bases and 8 bases, there was a span of 18 bases. In germline, CDR1 is SGHVS, CDR2 FNYEAQ. One entry per CDR3 protein, called by TCRdb with MiXCR from the reads. In the table there are approximately 240,000 distinct CDR3 sequences, around 30% of which are singletons. Sequenced here: a blood sample, sampled at baseline and around day 110 from a kidney transplant recipient. The receptor was derived from a young adult male patient who had COVID-19 and was a kidney transplant recipient. Some T cells may be the graft donor's. V and J are TRBV7-6 and TRBJ1-2, with D possibly being TRBD1 (5 bases). The CDR3: CASSPGTEQRGYTF. CDR3 in DNA: TGTGCCAGCAGCCCGGGGACGGAACAGAGAGGCTACACCTTC. Complete variable domain (other parts from reference TRBV7-6 and TRBJ1-2): GAGVSQSPRYKVTKRGQDVALRCDPISGHVSLYWYRQALGQGPEFLTYFNYEAQQDKSGLPNDRFSAERPEGSISTLTIQRTEQRDSAMYRCASSPGTEQRGYTFGSGTRLTVV.